This entry lists 31 T cell receptor beta chains sequenced from one sample in a study of a mutant IDH1 vaccine in newly diagnosed glioma. Method: immunoSEQ multiplex PCR; TCRdb's copy keeps in-frame clones and lacks some. This sample has some 60,000 clones; about four fifths occur once, and the top ten carry 5% to 6.5%. For these receptors, no antigen is known. Stated time point: week 11, during vaccination. Vaccination used 300 ug of mutant IDH1 20-mer peptide per dose, with topical imiquimod. This material consisted of PBMCs, taken from a glioma patient whose treatment included an IDH1 peptide vaccine. The receptors were sampled from a man over 45 with glioma.

V usage is TRBV18 and J usage is TRBJ2-7; tentatively, D is TRBD2 (6 bases). Trimming shortened V by 6 bases and J by 3 bases, and 12 bases separated the two germline ends. The CDR3 runs 13 residues. Germline V gene data show CDR1 as KGHSH and CDR2 as LQKENI. The CDR3 DNA reads TGTGCCAGCTCCACGGCGGGGAGCTACGAGCAGTACTTC. Its protein product is CASSTAGSYEQYF.

The rearrangement joins TRBV19 to TRBJ1-4; D remains ambiguous. This CDR3 region has 14 residues. Per the germline V gene, CDR1 is LNHDA and CDR2 is SQIVND (reference sequence). Trimming took off 5 bases at V and 3 bases at J, with 10 bases between the two ends. Written as DNA, the CDR3 is TGTGCCAGTAGTGAACGGGCCCCTAATGAAAAACTGTTTTTT. It codes for CASSERAPNEKLFF.

The CDR3 nucleotides read TGTGCCAGCAGGATGTGGAGGGCGGGCACAGATACGCAGTATTTT. The encoded protein is CASRMWRAGTDTQYF. The chain carries TRBV2 and TRBJ2-3; possibly TRBD2 for D (6 bases). Trimming removed 6 bases from V and 1 base from J, with 14 bases in between. Germline-derived CDR1 and CDR2 are SNHLY and FYNNEI. The length of the CDR3 is 15 residues.

J is TRBJ2-5 and V is TRBV5-6; D is ambiguous. The CDR3 extends over 13 amino acids. Trimming removed 0 bases from V and 2 bases from J, with 5 bases in between. Germline V lookup: CDR1 SGHDT, CDR2 YYEEEE. The DNA of the CDR3 is TGTGCCAGCAGCTTGGGGCAACAAGAGACCCAGTACTTC. This translates into CASSLGQQETQYF.

V gene TRBV7-2 combines with J gene TRBJ1-5; possibly TRBD1 for D (5 bases). This CDR3 is 14 amino acids long. Germline values: CDR1 SGHTA, CDR2 FQGNSA. V was cut by 4 bases and J by 4 bases, with 11 bases left in between. CDR3 region: CASSYRDGNQPQHF. CDR3 in DNA: TGTGCCAGCAGCTACCGGGACGGAAATCAGCCCCAGCATTTT.

Regarding this clone: The junction does not match germline at one end; this may be a read error. The V call is TRBV7-7, the J call TRBJ2-7, with D possibly matching TRBD2 (6 bases). From germline, CDR1 is SSHAT and CDR2 FNYEAQ (reference sequence). CDR3 length equals 13 residues. The CDR3 loop is CASSLGPGGVQYF. The CDR3 DNA reads TGTGCTAGCAGCTTAGGTCCAGGAGGGGTGCAGTACTTC.

The gene calls are TRBV5-1 and TRBJ2-1; D possibly corresponds to TRBD1 (6 bases). Looked up from germline, CDR1 is SGHRS and CDR2 is YFSETQ. V was trimmed by 5 bases and J by 8 bases, leaving 23 bases between them. The CDR3 length is 16 residues. The CDR3 DNA follows: TGCGCCAGCAGTTTAGCCGCCGGGACATACTCCGATGAGCAGTTCTTC. It translates to CASSLAAGTYSDEQFF.

This clone was picked up a small number of times. This rearrangement joins TRBV7-8 to TRBJ1-4, with D perhaps matching TRBD1 (5 bases). This CDR3 spans 14 amino acids. Germline V gene sequence: CDR1 SGHVS, CDR2 FQNEAQ. Trimming took off 5 bases at V and 9 bases at J, with 16 bases between the two ends. CDR3: CASSPRGLGQKLFF. The CDR3 DNA sequence: TGTGCCAGCAGCCCCCGGGGGTTGGGACAAAAACTGTTTTTT.

The CDR3 sequence: CASSVRDSQETQYF. The DNA for the CDR3 is TGTGCCAGCAGCGTACGGGACTCACAAGAGACCCAGTACTTC. The rearrangement links TRBV9 to TRBJ2-5, with D tentatively TRBD2 (6 bases). V dropped 1 base and J dropped 2 bases, with 9 bases sitting between them. The CDR3 sequence is 14 residues long. The V gene's germline CDR1 is SGDLS and CDR2 YYNGEE.

The chain employs TRBV7-2 and TRBJ1-3; D ambiguous. The CDR3 runs 14 residues. Trimming took 6 bases from V and 4 from J, leaving 13 bases between them. Germline V CDR1 and CDR2: SGHTA, FQGNSA. The CDR3 spells CASSFMGGGNTIYF. The CDR3 DNA sequence: TGTGCCAGCAGTTTTATGGGAGGGGGAAACACCATATATTTT. Complete variable domain (other parts from reference TRBV7-2 and TRBJ1-3): GAGVSQSPSNKVTEKGKDVELRCDPISGHTALYWYRQSLGQGLEFLIYFQGNSAPDKSGLPSDRFSAERTGGSVSTLTIQRTQQEDSAVYLCASSFMGGGNTIYFGEGSWLTVV.

The rearrangement uses TRBV4-3 and TRBJ2-7, with 8 bases that match TRBD1. In germline, CDR1 is LGHNA, CDR2 YSLEER. The CDR3 sequence is 15 residues long. V gave up 3 bases and J gave up 0 bases; unmatched junction bases: 4. Written as DNA, the CDR3 is TGCGCCAGCAGCCAGGCCACAGGGGGCTCCTACGAGCAGTACTTC. Its translation: CASSQATGGSYEQYF.

This clone is a singleton in its sample. The chain has TRBV19 and TRBJ2-1; D perhaps matches TRBD2 (6 bases). This CDR3 region has 12 residues. Trimming took off 5 bases at V and 8 bases at J, with 10 bases between the two ends. Per germline, CDR1 LNHDA and CDR2 SQIVND (reference sequence). CDR3 sequence: CASSFRDYEQFF. The DNA for the CDR3 is TGTGCCAGTAGTTTCCGGGACTATGAGCAGTTCTTC. The entire variable domain, with the rest obtained from reference TRBV19 and TRBJ2-1, is as follows: DGGITQSPKYLFRKEGQNVTLSCEQNLNHDAMYWYRQDPGQGLRLIYYSQIVNDFQKGDIAEGYSVSREKKESFPLTVTSAQKNPTAFYLCASSFRDYEQFFGPGTRLTVL.

The chain is built from TRBV30 and TRBJ1-5; possible D gene TRBD1, 6 bases. The CDR3 spans 15 residues. The V gene's germline CDR1 is GTSNPN and CDR2 SVGIG (reference sequence). V was trimmed by 1 base and J by 6 bases, leaving 16 bases between them. CDR3 loop: CAWSEGDGRVQPQHF. The CDR3 DNA follows: TGTGCCTGGAGTGAGGGGGACGGGCGGGTTCAGCCCCAGCATTTT. Complete variable domain (other parts from reference TRBV30 and TRBJ1-5): SQTIHQWPATLVQPVGSPLSLECTVEGTSNPNLYWYRQAAGRGLQLLFYSVGIGQISSEVPQNLSASRPQDRQFILSSKKLLLSDSGFYLCAWSEGDGRVQPQHFGDGTRLSIL.

This clone was found once. This chain connects TRBV27 to TRBJ1-1; tentative D call: TRBD1 (6 bases). Germline V gene data show CDR1 as MNHEY and CDR2 as SMNVEV (reference sequence). V shed 5 bases and J shed 2 bases, with 18 bases lying between them. The CDR3 runs 16 residues. The DNA of the CDR3 is TGTGCCAGCAGTCCCGACAGGCGGGACTTAAACACTGAAGCTTTCTTT. Its translation: CASSPDRRDLNTEAFF.

V and J are TRBV7-9 and TRBJ1-2; maybe TRBD1 (5 bases). Trimming stripped 5 bases from V and 4 bases from J, with 17 bases between. The CDR3 extends over 15 amino acids. CDR1 SEHNR and CDR2 FQNEAQ come from the germline V gene (reference sequence). The chain's CDR3 is CASSPSGGGIYGYTF. CDR3 DNA: TGTGCCAGCAGCCCCTCGGGGGGTGGTATCTATGGCTACACCTTC.

This clone came up once. The chain recombines TRBV2 with TRBJ1-4, with a weak D call TRBD1 (5 bases). Germline loops: CDR1 SNHLY, CDR2 FYNNEI. This CDR3 contains 14 residues. V lost 9 bases, J lost 1 base, and 12 bases lay in between. Here the CDR3 DNA reads TGTGCCAGTGCCCGGGACTTAACTAATGAAAAACTGTTTTTT. It encodes CASARDLTNEKLFF.

This clone was seen more than once but under ten times. The chain is built from TRBV13 and TRBJ1-5; D unresolved. This CDR3 contains 14 residues. The V gene's germline CDR1 is PRHDT and CDR2 FYEKMQ (reference sequence). Trimming removed 0 bases at V and 4 bases at J, with 7 bases between. This CDR3 reads CASSLGGRNQPQHF. As DNA, the CDR3 is TGTGCCAGCAGCTTAGGAGGGAGAAATCAGCCCCAGCATTTT. Complete variable domain (other parts from reference TRBV13 and TRBJ1-5): AAGVIQSPRHLIKEKRETATLKCYPIPRHDTVYWYQQGPGQDPQFLISFYEKMQSDKGSIPDRFSAQQFSDYHSELNMSSLELGDSALYFCASSLGGRNQPQHFGDGTRLSIL.

The chain employs TRBV7-3 and TRBJ2-3; the match to TRBD1 covers 7 bases. The J segment lost 4 bases and the V segment lost 6 bases, leaving 13 bases of the junction unmatched. The CDR3 is 16 amino acids. CDR1 and CDR2 from the germline V gene are SGHTA and FQGTGA. The CDR3, as DNA: TGTGCCAGCAGTTCACGAGAGGGACAGCACCCAGATACGCAGTATTTT. It specifies CASSSREGQHPDTQYF.

This chain links TRBV5-1 with TRBJ1-1; a weak D match, TRBD1 (6 bases). Per the germline V gene, CDR1 is SGHRS and CDR2 is YFSETQ. With 5 bases removed from V and 5 bases from J, the gap between germline ends came to 28 bases. The CDR3 extends over 18 amino acids. CDR3 sequence (DNA): TGCGCCAGCAGTTTGAGGGGGTTTGATGAGGTCCGTGGGACTGAAGCTTTCTTT. Protein product: CASSLRGFDEVRGTEAFF.

The chain recombines TRBV19 with TRBJ1-2, with D possibly being TRBD1 (5 bases). V lost 11 bases and J lost 4, with 20 bases in between. This CDR3 has 14 amino acids. The germline CDR1 and CDR2 sequences are LNHDA and SQIVND (reference sequence). The CDR3 region has the DNA TGTGCCTGCACGAATCGGGGGGGTCCCTATGGCTACACCTTC. Its translation is CACTNRGGPYGYTF.

This chain joins TRBV6-6 and TRBJ1-2, with 8 positions matching TRBD1. The length of the CDR3 is 13 residues. V trimming: 10 bases; J trimming: 4 bases; junction bases outside the gene matches: 8. CDR1 MNHNY and CDR2 SVGAGI come from the germline V gene (reference sequence). The CDR3 coding sequence is TGTGCCACTCAACCGGGACAGGCCTATGGCTACACCTTC. This encodes CATQPGQAYGYTF.

This chain uses TRBV30 with TRBJ2-5; 7 bases fit TRBD2. The V gene end was trimmed by 2 bases and the J gene end by 5 bases; junction bases not matched to a gene: 5. Germline CDR1 GTSNPN, CDR2 SVGIG (reference sequence). The CDR3 loop spans 13 amino acids. This CDR3 reads CAWSLLAKETQYF. CDR3 bases: TGTGCCTGGAGTCTACTAGCGAAGGAGACCCAGTACTTC.

The chain combines TRBV7-9 with TRBJ1-5; D gene unclear. Germline loops: CDR1 SEHNR, CDR2 FQNEAQ (reference sequence). Between the trimmed V and J ends, which lost 1 base and 2 bases, there was a span of 15 bases. The CDR3 consists of 17 residues. The CDR3 bases are TGTGCCAGCAGCTTAGGGACCCCCCCGAGTGGCAATCAGCCCCAGCATTTT. This gives the protein CASSLGTPPSGNQPQHF.

The rearrangement uses TRBV7-2 and TRBJ1-5, with a tentative D call TRBD1 (6 bases). Per the germline V gene, CDR1 is SGHTA and CDR2 is FQGNSA. V lost 2 bases and J 1 base, leaving 12 bases between the germline ends. The CDR3 length is 16 residues. The CDR3 DNA sequence: TGTGCCAGCAGCTTATCCCTGCAGGGGAGCAATCAGCCCCAGCATTTT. Amino acid sequence: CASSLSLQGSNQPQHF.

This clone was found a few times. The genes are TRBV7-6 and TRBJ1-5, with unresolved D. The ends were cut back, 3 bases at V and 7 bases at J, with 10 bases in the middle. Germline V gene sequence: CDR1 SGHVS, CDR2 FNYEAQ. The CDR3 is 13 amino acids. The chain's CDR3 is CASSLALGQPQHF. Here the CDR3 DNA reads TGTGCCAGCAGCTTGGCTCTAGGACAGCCCCAGCATTTT.

As regards this clone: The germline gene is not matched at one end of the junction; a read error may be the cause. For the CDR3, the DNA is TGTGCCAGCAGCACCACGGGCGGAGGGGTCTTT. This sequence encodes CASSTTGGGVF. The genes are TRBV5-6 and TRBJ1-1; D perhaps matches TRBD1 (5 bases). This CDR3 is built from 11 residues. Germline CDR1 is SGHDT and CDR2 is YYEEEE.

This clone was detected a few times. V usage is TRBV19 and J usage is TRBJ2-1; D unclear. Looked up from germline, CDR1 is LNHDA and CDR2 is SQIVND (reference sequence). CDR3 length: 13 residues. V shed 5 bases and J shed 4 bases, with 9 bases lying between them. The CDR3 region is CASSGSIYNEQFF. In nucleotides, the CDR3 is TGTGCCAGTAGTGGCAGTATTTACAATGAGCAGTTCTTC.

The rearrangement joins TRBV14 to TRBJ2-7; tentatively, D is TRBD2 (5 bases). The CDR3 extends over 15 amino acids. Trimming cost V 4 bases and J 3 bases, with 16 bases left between them. Germline loops: CDR1 SGHDN, CDR2 FVKESK. For the CDR3, the DNA is TGTGCCAGCAGCCTATCGACTGAACTAGGCTACGAGCAGTACTTC. It specifies CASSLSTELGYEQYF.

The chain combines TRBV6-6 with TRBJ2-7; 13 nucleotides line up with TRBD2. In germline, CDR1 is MNHNY, CDR2 SVGAGI (reference sequence). After removal of 7 bases from V and 5 bases from J, the junction contained 11 bases not matched to a gene. The CDR3 extends over 16 amino acids. CDR3 amino acids: CASTGLAGEIYHEQYF. The CDR3 coding sequence is TGTGCCAGCACAGGACTAGCGGGAGAAATATACCACGAGCAGTACTTC.

The chain employs TRBV9 and TRBJ2-1, with D hard to call. The V gene lost 3 bases and the J gene lost 6 bases, with 13 bases spanning the gap. Germline loops: CDR1 SGDLS, CDR2 YYNGEE. The CDR3 loop spans 14 amino acids. CDR3 sequence reads: CASSASQVGNEQFF. The CDR3, as DNA: TGTGCCAGCAGCGCCAGCCAGGTAGGCAATGAGCAGTTCTTC.

The V and J genes are TRBV4-1 and TRBJ2-7; no definite D call. CDR1 MGHRA and CDR2 YSYEKL come from the germline V gene. The CDR3 length is 14 residues. Trimming pared 2 bases from V and 2 bases from J, leaving 10 bases between. Here the CDR3 reads CASSQYANPYEQYF. The CDR3 DNA is TGCGCCAGCAGCCAATATGCAAATCCCTACGAGCAGTACTTC.